The clone carrying this T cell receptor (beta chain) was observed a handful of times. This record comes from a study of blood T cell repertoires in COVID-19. Looking at the study overall: Samples representing acute and convalescent COVID-19 were sourced from the United States, Italy and Spain.

Original handling: Reference gene primer amplification gave nucleated cell count estimates. The protocol was immunoSEQ multiplex PCR, while the TCRdb copy is restricted to in-frame clones and leaves out a portion. The V and J calls and clone size come from that table; D and trimming were worked out from the DNA. Seen here are some 71,000 clones, 90% observed once, and the top ten hold under 6.5%. Looked up from germline, CDR1 is MNHNY and CDR2 is SVGAGI (reference sequence). CDR3 size: 15 residues. The V gene lost 2 bases and the J gene lost 5 bases, with 13 bases spanning the gap. The sequenced material came from peripheral blood. The chain carries TRBV6-6 and TRBJ2-1; D perhaps matches TRBD2 (6 bases). This receptor was identified in a young woman with acute or convalescent COVID-19. The CDR3: CASSYPASSDNEQFF. The CDR3 DNA reads as TGTGCCAGCAGTTACCCCGCCTCTAGCGACAATGAGCAGTTCTTC.